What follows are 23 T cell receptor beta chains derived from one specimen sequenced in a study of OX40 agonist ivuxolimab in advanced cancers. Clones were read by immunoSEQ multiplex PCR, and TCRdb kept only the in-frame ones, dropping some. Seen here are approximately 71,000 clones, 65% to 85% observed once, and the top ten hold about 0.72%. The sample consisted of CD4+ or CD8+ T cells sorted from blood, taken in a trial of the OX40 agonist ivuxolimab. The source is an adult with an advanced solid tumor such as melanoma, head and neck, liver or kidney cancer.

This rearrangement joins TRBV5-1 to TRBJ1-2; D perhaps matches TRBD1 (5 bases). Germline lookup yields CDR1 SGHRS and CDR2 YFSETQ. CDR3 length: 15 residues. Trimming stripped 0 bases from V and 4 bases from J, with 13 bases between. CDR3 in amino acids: CASSLEWAGTYGYTF. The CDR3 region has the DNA TGCGCCAGCAGCTTGGAATGGGCAGGGACCTATGGCTACACCTTC.

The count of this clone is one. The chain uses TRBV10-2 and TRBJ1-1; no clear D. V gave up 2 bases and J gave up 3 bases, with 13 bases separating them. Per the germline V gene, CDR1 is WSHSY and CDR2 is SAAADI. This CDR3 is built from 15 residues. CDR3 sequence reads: CASSEAGRRDTEAFF. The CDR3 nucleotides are TGCGCCAGCAGTGAGGCCGGGCGAAGGGACACTGAAGCTTTCTTT.

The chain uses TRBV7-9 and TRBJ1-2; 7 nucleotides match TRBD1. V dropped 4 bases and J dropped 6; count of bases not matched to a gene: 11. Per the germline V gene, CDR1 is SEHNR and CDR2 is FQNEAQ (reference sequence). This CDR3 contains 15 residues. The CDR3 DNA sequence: TGTGCCAGCAGCTCAACAGGGGTTGGTGGAGATGGCTACACCTTC. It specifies CASSSTGVGGDGYTF.

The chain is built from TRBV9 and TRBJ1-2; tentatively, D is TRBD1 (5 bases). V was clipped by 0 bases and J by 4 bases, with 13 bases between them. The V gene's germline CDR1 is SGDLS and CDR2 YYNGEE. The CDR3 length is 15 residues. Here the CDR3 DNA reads TGTGCCAGCAGCGTAGGAGAAGGGGAAGGCTATGGCTACACCTTC. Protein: CASSVGEGEGYGYTF.

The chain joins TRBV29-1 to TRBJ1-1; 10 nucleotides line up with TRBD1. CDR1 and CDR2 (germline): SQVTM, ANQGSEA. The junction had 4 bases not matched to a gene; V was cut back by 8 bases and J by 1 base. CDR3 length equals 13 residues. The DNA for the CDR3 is TGCAGCCCGGGGACAGGGGCGAACACTGAAGCTTTCTTT. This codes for CSPGTGANTEAFF.

CDR3 protein: CASNDAGLGETQYF. The CDR3 nucleotides read TGTGCCAGCAACGACGCGGGGTTGGGGGAGACCCAGTACTTC. The rearrangement uses TRBV6-6 and TRBJ2-5; perhaps TRBD2 as D (6 bases). Per the germline V gene, CDR1 is MNHNY and CDR2 is SVGAGI (reference sequence). The CDR3 has 14 residues. The ends were cut back, 7 bases at V and 5 bases at J, with 17 bases in the middle.

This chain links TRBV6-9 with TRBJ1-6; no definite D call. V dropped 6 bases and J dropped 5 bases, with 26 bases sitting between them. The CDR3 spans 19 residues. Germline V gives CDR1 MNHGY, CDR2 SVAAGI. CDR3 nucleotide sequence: TGTGCCAGCAGACCGAGGAATGTGGACTCCCCTATGGATAATTCACCCCTCCACTTT. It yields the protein CASRPRNVDSPMDNSPLHF.

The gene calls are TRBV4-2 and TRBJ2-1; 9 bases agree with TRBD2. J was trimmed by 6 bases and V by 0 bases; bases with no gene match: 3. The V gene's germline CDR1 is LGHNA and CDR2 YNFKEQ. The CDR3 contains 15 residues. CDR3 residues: CASSQERGGLNEQFF. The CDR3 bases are TGTGCCAGCAGCCAAGAGCGGGGGGGCCTCAATGAGCAGTTCTTC.

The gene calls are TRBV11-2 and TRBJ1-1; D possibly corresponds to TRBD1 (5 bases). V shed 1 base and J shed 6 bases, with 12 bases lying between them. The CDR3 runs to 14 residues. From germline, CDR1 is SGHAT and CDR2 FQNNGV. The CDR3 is CASSLVGGLSEAFF. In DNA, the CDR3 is TGTGCCAGCAGCTTAGTGGGGGGTTTGTCTGAAGCTTTCTTT.

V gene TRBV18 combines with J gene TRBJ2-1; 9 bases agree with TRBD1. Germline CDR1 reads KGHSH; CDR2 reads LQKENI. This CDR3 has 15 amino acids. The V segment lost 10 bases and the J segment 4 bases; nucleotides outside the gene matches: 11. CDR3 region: CATSSGTGIYNEQFF. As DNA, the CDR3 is TGTGCCACCTCCTCCGGGACAGGGATATACAATGAGCAGTTCTTC.

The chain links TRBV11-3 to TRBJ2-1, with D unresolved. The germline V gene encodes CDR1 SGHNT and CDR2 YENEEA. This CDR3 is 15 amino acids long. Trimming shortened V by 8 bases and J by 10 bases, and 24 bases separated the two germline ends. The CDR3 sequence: CASPYCTYSYREQFF. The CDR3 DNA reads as TGTGCCAGCCCCTACTGCACCTATTCTTACCGGGAGCAGTTCTTC.

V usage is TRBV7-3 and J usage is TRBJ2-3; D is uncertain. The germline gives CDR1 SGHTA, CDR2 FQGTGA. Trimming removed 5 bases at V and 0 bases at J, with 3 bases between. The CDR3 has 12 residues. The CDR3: CASSPSTDTQYF. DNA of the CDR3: TGTGCCAGCAGCCCTAGCACAGATACGCAGTATTTT.

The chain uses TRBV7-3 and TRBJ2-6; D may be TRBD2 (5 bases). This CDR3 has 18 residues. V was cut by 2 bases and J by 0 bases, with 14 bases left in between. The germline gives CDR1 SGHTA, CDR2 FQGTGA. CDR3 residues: CASSLQDEGPSGANVLTF. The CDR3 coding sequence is TGTGCCAGCAGCTTACAAGATGAGGGTCCCTCTGGGGCCAACGTCCTGACTTTC.

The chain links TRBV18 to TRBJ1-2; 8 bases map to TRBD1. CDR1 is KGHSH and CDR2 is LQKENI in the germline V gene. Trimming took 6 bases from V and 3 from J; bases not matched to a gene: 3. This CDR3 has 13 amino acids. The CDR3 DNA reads TGTGCCAGCTCTCAGGACAGGGACTATGGCTACACCTTC. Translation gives CASSQDRDYGYTF.

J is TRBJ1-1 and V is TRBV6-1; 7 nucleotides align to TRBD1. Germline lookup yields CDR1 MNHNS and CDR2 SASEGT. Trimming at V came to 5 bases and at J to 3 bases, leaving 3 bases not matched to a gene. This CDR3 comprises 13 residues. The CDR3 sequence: CASSTDRDTEAFF. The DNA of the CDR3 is TGTGCCAGCAGTACCGACAGGGACACTGAAGCTTTCTTT.

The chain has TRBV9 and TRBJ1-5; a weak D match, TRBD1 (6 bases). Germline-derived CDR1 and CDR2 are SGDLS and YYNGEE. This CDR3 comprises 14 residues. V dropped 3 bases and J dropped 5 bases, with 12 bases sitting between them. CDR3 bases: TGTGCCAGCAGCGCATCACAGGGTTATCAGCCCCAGCATTTT. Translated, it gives CASSASQGYQPQHF.

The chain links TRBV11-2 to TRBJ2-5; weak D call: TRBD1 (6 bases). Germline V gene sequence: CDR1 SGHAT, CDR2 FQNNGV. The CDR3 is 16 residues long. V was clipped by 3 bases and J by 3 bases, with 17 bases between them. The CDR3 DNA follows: TGTGCCAGCAGCTTTCATATACAGGGAGATAAAGAGACCCAGTACTTC. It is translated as CASSFHIQGDKETQYF.

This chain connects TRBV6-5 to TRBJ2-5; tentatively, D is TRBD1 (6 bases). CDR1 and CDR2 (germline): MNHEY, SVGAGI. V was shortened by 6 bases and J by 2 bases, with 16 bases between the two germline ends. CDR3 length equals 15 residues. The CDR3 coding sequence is TGTGCCAGCAGCCAAAATCCCAGGGGACAAGAGACCCAGTACTTC. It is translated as CASSQNPRGQETQYF.

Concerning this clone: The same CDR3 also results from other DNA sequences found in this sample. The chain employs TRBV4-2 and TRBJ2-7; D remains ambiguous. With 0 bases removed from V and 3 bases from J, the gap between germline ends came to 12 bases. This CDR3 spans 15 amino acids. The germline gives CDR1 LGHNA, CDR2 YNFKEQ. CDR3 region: CASSQEGSGFYEQYF. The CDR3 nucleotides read TGTGCCAGCAGCCAAGAGGGTTCAGGATTCTACGAGCAGTACTTC.

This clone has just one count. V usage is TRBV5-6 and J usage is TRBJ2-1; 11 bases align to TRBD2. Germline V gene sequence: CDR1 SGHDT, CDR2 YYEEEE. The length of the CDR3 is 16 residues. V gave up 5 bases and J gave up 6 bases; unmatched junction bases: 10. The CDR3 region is CASSKDSGRAGNEQFF. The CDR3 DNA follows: TGTGCCAGCAGTAAAGATAGCGGGAGGGCGGGCAATGAGCAGTTCTTC. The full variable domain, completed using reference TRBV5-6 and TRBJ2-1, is DAGVTQSPTHLIKTRGQQVTLRCSPKSGHDTVSWYQQALGQGPQFIFQYYEEEERQRGNFPDRFSGHQFPNYSSELNVNALLLGDSALYLCASSKDSGRAGNEQFFGPGTRLTVL.

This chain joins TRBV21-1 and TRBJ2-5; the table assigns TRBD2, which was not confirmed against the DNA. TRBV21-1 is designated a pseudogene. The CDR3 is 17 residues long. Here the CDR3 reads CASSKAGRGGLGETQYF. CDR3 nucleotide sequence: TGTGCCAGCAGCAAAGCTGGGCGGGGGGGCCTCGGAGAGACCCAGTACTTC.

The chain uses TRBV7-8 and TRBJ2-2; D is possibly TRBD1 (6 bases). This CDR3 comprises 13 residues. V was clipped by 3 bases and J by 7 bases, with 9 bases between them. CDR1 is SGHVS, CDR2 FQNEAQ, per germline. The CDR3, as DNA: TGTGCCAGCAGCTTCTTAGGGGGCGGGGAGCTGTTTTTT. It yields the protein CASSFLGGGELFF. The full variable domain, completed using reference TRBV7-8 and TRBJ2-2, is GAGVSQSPRYKVAKRGQDVALRCDPISGHVSLFWYQQALGQGPEFLTYFQNEAQLDKSGLPSDRFFAERPEGSVSTLKIQRTQQEDSAVYLCASSFLGGGELFFGEGSRLTVL.

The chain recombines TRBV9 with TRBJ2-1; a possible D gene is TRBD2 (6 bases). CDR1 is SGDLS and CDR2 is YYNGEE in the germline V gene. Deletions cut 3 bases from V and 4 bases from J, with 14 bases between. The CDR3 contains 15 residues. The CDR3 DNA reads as TGTGCCAGCAGCGAGCAGGTAGCGGAATACAATGAGCAGTTCTTC. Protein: CASSEQVAEYNEQFF.